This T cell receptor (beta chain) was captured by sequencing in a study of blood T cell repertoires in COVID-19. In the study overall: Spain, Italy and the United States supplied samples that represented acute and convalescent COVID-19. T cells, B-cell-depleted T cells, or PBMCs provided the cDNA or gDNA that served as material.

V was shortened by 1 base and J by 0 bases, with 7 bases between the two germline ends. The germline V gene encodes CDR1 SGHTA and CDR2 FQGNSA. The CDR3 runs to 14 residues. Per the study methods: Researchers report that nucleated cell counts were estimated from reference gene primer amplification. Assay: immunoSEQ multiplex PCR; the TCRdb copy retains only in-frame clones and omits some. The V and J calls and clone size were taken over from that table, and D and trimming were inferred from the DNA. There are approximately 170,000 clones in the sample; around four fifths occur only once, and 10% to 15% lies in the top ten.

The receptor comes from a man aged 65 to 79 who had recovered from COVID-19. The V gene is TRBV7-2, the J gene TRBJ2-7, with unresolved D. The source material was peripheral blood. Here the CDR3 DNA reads TGTGCCAGCAGCTTAGACCAGTCCTCCTACGAGCAGTACTTC. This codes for CASSLDQSSYEQYF.